The present entry profiles one TCR beta chain with its context. The clone's antigen remains unknown. Library method: the immunoSEQ multiplex PCR assay. For the multiplex PCR, a mixture combining 60 forward primers for TCR Vbeta segments and 13 reverse primers for TCR Jbeta segments was used. Amplification of the CDR3 region of rearranged TCR beta genes was performed with a multiplex PCR assay on genomic DNA. On the Illumina HiSeq System, the amplified TCR beta libraries were sequenced as 87-base-pair reads. In the paper's pipeline: In a later analysis, tens of millions of unique TCR beta chains were counted across the approximately 640 repertoires, and roughly 10 million of these chains were shared by at least two donors. To remove PCR and sequencing errors, raw reads were error-corrected and collapsed into unique sequences using a nearest-neighbor algorithm that merged closely related sequences. CDR3 sequences were aligned to IMGT reference sequences to assign V, D and J gene segments. Each retained sequence needed at least a six-nucleotide match to both a V gene segment and a J gene segment. Rearrangements were classified as productive when the CDR3 lacked stop codons and remained in frame with V and J, and all other rearrangements were classified as non-productive. CDR3 was defined by IMGT convention, running from the second conserved V-encoded cysteine to the conserved J-encoded phenylalanine. The earlier analysis of about 610 of the donors excluded any sequence lacking an unambiguous match to a single V gene segment. In an earlier analysis of roughly 600 of the donors, a V segment was called functional when productive rearrangements were above 56.7%, and segregating when the standard deviation between donors exceeded 5%. A statistical classification framework was built to diagnose cytomegalovirus status from the catalog of TCR beta chain sequences. In a later analysis, V and J genes were assigned by comparing TCR nucleotide sequences against IMGT/GENE-DB human TR gene sequences. The TCRdist pipeline was used in a later analysis to assign CDR3 sequences and most-parsimonious VDJ recombination scenarios. A later analysis defined each TCR beta chain by its CDR3 amino acid sequence plus V-gene family, and excluded reads lacking a unique V-gene family. A later analysis removed 500 to 650 highly shared, low-generation-probability nucleotide sequences to deal with suspected cross-contamination and a sequencing artifact. For each public chain, a later analysis derived a clonal expansion index from normalized ranks of inferred template counts within each repertoire. In a later analysis, generation probabilities were computed with a VDJ recombination model fitted to out-of-frame rearrangements, and the resulting probabilities were checked against IGoR. Hypergeometric tests were used in a later analysis to score TCR-TCR, TCR-HLA and TCR-CMV co-occurrence, with a repertoire-size bias correction applied to the TCR pairs. In a later analysis, false discovery rates were estimated by permuting HLA or CMV assignments 20 times. A later analysis grouped co-occurring TCRs with DBSCAN, adding TCRdist sequence similarity when clustering within HLA-allele-positive subsets. For co-occurrence clustering, repertoires with fewer than 30,000 or more than 120,000 public chains were excluded, along with roughly 5 repertoires with anomalous nucleotide sharing. The clones in this table, taken by TCRdb from immuneACCESS, are in-frame only. Not every clone is retained; where verified, under half of the shortfall comes from an unresolved V gene, and the cause of the rest is unknown. V and J calls and clone size come straight from that table; D and trimming were deduced from the DNA. This sample's table contains roughly 42,000 clones. 1% to 1.5% of the sample goes to the ten largest clones.

In total, 600 or so healthy bone marrow donors made up the cohort. At the time of sampling, every cohort member was nominally healthy, though immune exposures that went unrecorded were likely present. The donor tested CMV seronegative and was one of the 352 seronegative cohort members. A peripheral blood sample was provided by each donor, and peripheral blood mononuclear cells were used for TCR beta sequencing. The Qiagen DNeasy Blood Extraction Kit was used to extract genomic DNA from the blood cell samples. The data originate from a study of cytomegalovirus exposure and HLA in healthy donors (dated by TCRdb to 2016 to 2017). Broadly, across the study: In an earlier analysis of 587 of the donors, 250 to 350 Gb of sequence data and about 110 million unique TCR beta sequences from approximately 180 million T cells were reported. Roughly 300 gigabases of sequencing data and around 80 million unique TCR sequences made up an early release that covered approximately 620 HLA-typed donors. Among the 398 genotyped donors, around 81% belonged to the genetic ancestry cluster associated with self-reported Caucasian donors. The study aimed to test whether signatures of past pathogen exposure could be identified by cataloging public T cell receptors. The study used immunosequencing to profile the T cell repertoires of approximately 650 subjects and linked those repertoires to cytomegalovirus serostatus. In addition to the first cohort of several hundred subjects, a separate validation cohort of approximately 120 different subjects was used. To predict cytomegalovirus infection status, the study combined high-throughput TCR immunosequencing, statistical association of individual TCRs with disease status, and machine learning. In a later analysis, previously published TCR beta repertoires from 550 to 750 donors were re-analyzed and high-resolution HLA genotyping was added so that TCR occurrence patterns could be studied. Rather than drawing on any new phenotypic data, the later analysis identified candidate immune exposures from TCR beta sequences and the way those sequences occurred across donors. An earlier analysis of 500 to 650 of the donors applied high-throughput TCR beta sequencing to assess whether each TCR beta V gene segment acted as functional or pseudogenic. Donor age, sex, ethnicity and CMV serostatus were compiled alongside the repertoire data. In a later genetic analysis, genome-wide SNP genotypes for about 65% of the 666 donors were used, and that subset was treated as a discovery cohort. All discovery cohort repertoires had been generated using a single sequencing platform. Class I and class II HLA loci were covered by the typing at four-digit resolution. Typing coverage varied by locus: about 620-640 donors for A, B, C, DRB1 and DQB1; approximately 560 for DQA1; more than 600 for DPA1; around 450 for DPB1. Roughly five DR-DQ haplotypes were treated as single units for association and clustering because of strong linkage in the cohort. Among a few hundred genotyped donors of the cohort, an average of approximately 250,000 unique TCR beta nucleotide sequences were sequenced per donor, about a sixth of them non-productive.

In the germline V gene, CDR1 corresponds to SGHRS and CDR2 to YFSETQ. From V the trimming removes 0 bases and from J it removes 1 base, while the gene matches leave 12 bases of the junction unaccounted for. The CDR3 numbers 18 residues from cysteine through phenylalanine. The read is trimmed to its CDR3 DNA, 54 bases read in frame from base 1. Results the study describes overall, beyond this receptor: At a false discovery rate of 0.05, a later analysis linked approximately 18,000 TCR beta sequences to specific HLA alleles. The presence/absence analyses assumed that sequencing depth was roughly uniform across donors, and that assumption may not be true. In a later analysis, several top co-occurrence clusters were reported to appear linked to parvovirus B19, influenza, CMV and Epstein-Barr virus. According to a later genetic analysis, donors in an Asian-associated ancestry cluster had fewer N-insertions in productive TCRs than the approximately 610-donor mean. A further reported finding was that TCR beta sequences accurately predicted the HLA-A and HLA-B alleles for most subjects in the first cohort. Correlated functional status among segregating V segments might reflect linkage disequilibrium, but an unknown experimental factor could not be ruled out. Most TCR sequences were observed very rarely across donors, whereas some public TCRs were present in many individuals. A few of the identified cytomegalovirus-associated TCR beta chains were confirmed in vitro to be specific for cytomegalovirus antigens. Over 15 rarely observed V segments, including chromosome 9 orphons, were excluded from the earlier analysis of several hundred of the donors because counts were too low. Assigning TCR associations to individual alleles was difficult when HLA alleles, especially DR and DQ, strongly co-occurred. The sequencing pipeline was judged likely to have produced a cluster of highly shared sequence variants as a technical artifact. An earlier analysis of around 600 of the donors showed that most TCR beta V segments appeared in productive rearrangements either about 87% or about 30% of the time, which broadly matched IMGT annotations. CMV serostatus was the only immune exposure information available for the cohort. A later analysis found that most CMV-associated TCR beta chains appeared HLA-restricted, with HLA associations seemingly driven largely by CMV exposure. V-gene and J-gene trimming of TCR beta chains was associated with a missense DCLRE1C variant in a later genetic analysis, and the association was replicated in an independent cohort. The cohort was sequenced for TCR beta chains only, and without alpha or paired-chain data the features that could be detected were limited. Because some donors lacked HLA typing at each locus, the association tests relied only on the typed subset. The study gave a list of over 150 TCR beta chains associated with cytomegalovirus. In a later analysis, TCR association rates were found to vary across HLA loci, with the most associated TCRs seen for DRB1 alleles and the fewest for HLA-C alleles. A later analysis found that HLA-associated TCR beta chains were more clonally expanded and had lower generation probabilities than equally common non-associated chains. The 87-base-pair reads could not distinguish some IMGT-functional V segments, including TRBV6-2 and TRBV6-3, so those segments were excluded. The authors suggested that the approach could potentially be extended to other disease states and immunological phenotypes. In both the original and validation cohorts, the classifier was reported to diagnose cytomegalovirus status with high specificity and sensitivity.

The sample consisted of PBMCs. The chain is encoded by TRBV5-1 joined to TRBJ1-1, with 7 bases matching TRBD1. The clonotype comes from a man aged 30 to 39 in good health and CMV-seronegative. The CDR3 region has the sequence CASSLAGTAPGANTEAFF. The nucleotides read TGCGCCAGCAGCTTGGCTGGGACAGCCCCCGGAGCGAACACTGAAGCTTTCTTT.